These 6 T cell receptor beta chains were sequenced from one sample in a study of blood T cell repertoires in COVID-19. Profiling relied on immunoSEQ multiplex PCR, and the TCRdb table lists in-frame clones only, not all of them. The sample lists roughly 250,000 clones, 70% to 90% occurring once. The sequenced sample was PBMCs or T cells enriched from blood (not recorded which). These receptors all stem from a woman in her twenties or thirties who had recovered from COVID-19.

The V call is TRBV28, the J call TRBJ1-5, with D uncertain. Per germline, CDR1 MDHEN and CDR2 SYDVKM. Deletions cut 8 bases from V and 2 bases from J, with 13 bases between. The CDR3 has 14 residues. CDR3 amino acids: CASAPRRGNQPQHF. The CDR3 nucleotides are TGTGCCAGCGCGCCGCGGCGGGGCAATCAGCCCCAGCATTTT.

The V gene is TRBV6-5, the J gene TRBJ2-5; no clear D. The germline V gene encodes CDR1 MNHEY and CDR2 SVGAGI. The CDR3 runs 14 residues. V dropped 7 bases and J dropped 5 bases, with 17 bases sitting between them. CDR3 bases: TGTGCCAGCAAACCGACTCCTCTTCGGGAGACCCAGTACTTC. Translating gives CASKPTPLRETQYF.

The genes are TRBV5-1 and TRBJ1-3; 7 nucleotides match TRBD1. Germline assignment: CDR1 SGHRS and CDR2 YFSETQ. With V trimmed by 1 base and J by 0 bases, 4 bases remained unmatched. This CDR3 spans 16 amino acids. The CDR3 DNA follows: TGCGCCAGCAGCTTGCCCAAGGGGGCCTCTGGAAACACCATATATTTT. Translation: CASSLPKGASGNTIYF.

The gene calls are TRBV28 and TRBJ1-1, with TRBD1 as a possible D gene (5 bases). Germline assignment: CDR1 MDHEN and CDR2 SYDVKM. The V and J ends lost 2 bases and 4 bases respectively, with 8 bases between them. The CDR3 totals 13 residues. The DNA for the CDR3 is TGTGCCAGCAGTTTACCAGACAGCACTGAAGCTTTCTTT. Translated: CASSLPDSTEAFF.

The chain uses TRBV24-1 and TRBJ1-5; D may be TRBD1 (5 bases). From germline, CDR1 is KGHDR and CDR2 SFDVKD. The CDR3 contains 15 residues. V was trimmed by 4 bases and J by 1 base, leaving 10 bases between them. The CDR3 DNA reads TGTGCCACCAGTGACCCGACAGAGAGCAATCAGCCCCAGCATTTT. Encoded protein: CATSDPTESNQPQHF.

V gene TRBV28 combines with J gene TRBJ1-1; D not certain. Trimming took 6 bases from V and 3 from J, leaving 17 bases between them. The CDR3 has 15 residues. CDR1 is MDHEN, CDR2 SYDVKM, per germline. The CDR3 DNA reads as TGTGCCAGCAGCCCCAGCCTGAGGCGGGACACTGAAGCTTTCTTT. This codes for CASSPSLRRDTEAFF.